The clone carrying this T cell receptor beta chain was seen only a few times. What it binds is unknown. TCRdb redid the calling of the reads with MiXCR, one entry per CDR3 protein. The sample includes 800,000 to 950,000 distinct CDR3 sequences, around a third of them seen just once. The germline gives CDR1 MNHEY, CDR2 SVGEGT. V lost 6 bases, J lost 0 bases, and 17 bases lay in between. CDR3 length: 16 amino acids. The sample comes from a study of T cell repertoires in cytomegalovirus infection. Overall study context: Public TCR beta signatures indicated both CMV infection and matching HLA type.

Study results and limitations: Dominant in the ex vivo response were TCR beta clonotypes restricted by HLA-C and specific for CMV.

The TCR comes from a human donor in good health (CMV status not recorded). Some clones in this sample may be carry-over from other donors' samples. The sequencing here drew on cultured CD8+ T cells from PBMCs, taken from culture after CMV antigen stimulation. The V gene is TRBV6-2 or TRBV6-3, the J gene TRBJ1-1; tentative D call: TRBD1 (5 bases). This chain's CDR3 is CASSPVGAGMNTEAFF. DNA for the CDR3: TGTGCCAGCAGCCCCGTCGGGGCAGGGATGAACACTGAAGCTTTCTTT.